These 13 T cell receptor beta chains originate from one sample sequenced in a study of T cell responses to AZD1222 COVID-19 vaccine. Assay used: immunoSEQ multiplex PCR; TCRdb lists only in-frame clones, some missing. The table has about 85,000 clones, around 85% seen once; the top ten hold more than 6%. Sequenced material: peripheral blood, taken on day 0 of AZD1222 vaccination. All receptors come from an adult in good health.

This chain links TRBV19 with TRBJ2-7; TRBD1 is a possible D gene (6 bases). The CDR3 spans 13 residues. V was clipped by 11 bases and J by 2 bases, with 16 bases between them. Germline V CDR1 and CDR2: LNHDA, SQIVND (reference sequence). The CDR3 DNA reads TGTGCCTGGCGCCGGGACACCGCCTACGAGCAGTACTTC. This translates into CAWRRDTAYEQYF.

The V call is TRBV11-3, the J call TRBJ2-1; TRBD1 might be the D (6 bases). Germline V CDR1 and CDR2: SGHNT, YENEEA. This CDR3 region has 16 residues. V gave up 1 base and J gave up 0 bases, with 10 bases separating them. For the CDR3, the DNA is TGTGCCAGCAGCTTAGGGGACATCCGCTCCTACAATGAGCAGTTCTTC. The encoded protein is CASSLGDIRSYNEQFF.

The genes are TRBV6-2 or TRBV6-3 and TRBJ2-3; tentatively, D is TRBD1 (7 bases). Germline CDR1 and CDR2: MNHEY and SVGEGT. V was clipped by 2 bases and J by 5 bases, with 14 bases between them. The CDR3 length is 15 residues. CDR3 region: CASSYQGGDGDTQYF. Here the CDR3 DNA reads TGTGCCAGCAGTTACCAGGGGGGCGACGGAGATACGCAGTATTTT.

The V and J genes are TRBV27 and TRBJ2-7; no reliable D call. The CDR3 runs to 16 residues. Germline V gives CDR1 MNHEY, CDR2 SMNVEV (reference sequence). Trimming shortened V by 3 bases and J by 0 bases, and 15 bases separated the two germline ends. The CDR3 here is CASSLGPSWDSYEQYF. For the CDR3, the DNA is TGTGCCAGCAGTTTGGGCCCCTCGTGGGACTCCTACGAGCAGTACTTC.

In DNA form, the CDR3 reads TGTGCCAGCAGTTACTCGACTGCGGGAGGGCAAAGAGATACGCAGTATTTT. This sequence encodes CASSYSTAGGQRDTQYF. V gene TRBV6-2 or TRBV6-3 combines with J gene TRBJ2-3; 9 bases map to TRBD2. With 0 bases clipped from V and 5 bases from J, the junction kept 9 bases outside the gene matches. Germline V CDR1 and CDR2: MNHEY, SVGEGT. This CDR3 has 17 residues.

The chain is built from TRBV28 and TRBJ2-2; 7 positions match TRBD2. The germline V gene encodes CDR1 MDHEN and CDR2 SYDVKM. The CDR3 contains 12 residues. V gave up 6 bases and J gave up 5 bases; unmatched junction bases: 0. DNA for the CDR3: TGTGCCAGCAGGCGGGGGACCGGGGAGCTGTTTTTT. Its protein product is CASRRGTGELFF. Filled out from reference TRBV28 and TRBJ2-2, the complete variable domain reads DVKVTQSSRYLVKRTGEKVFLECVQDMDHENMFWYRQDPGLGLRLIYFSYDVKMKEKGDIPEGYSVSREKKERFSLILESASTNQTSMYLCASRRGTGELFFGEGSRLTVL.

This chain joins TRBV7-2 and TRBJ1-2, with TRBD1 identical over 10 bases. Germline V gene lookup returns CDR1 SGHTA and CDR2 FQGNSA. CDR3 length: 14 amino acids. Trimming removed 1 base from V and 6 bases from J; junction bases left unmatched: 2. The CDR3 loop is CASSLGGQGDGYTF. The CDR3 DNA reads TGTGCCAGCAGCTTAGGAGGACAGGGGGATGGCTACACCTTC.

This clone was observed once. The chain uses TRBV18 and TRBJ1-2, with 7 bases identical to TRBD1. Germline CDR1 KGHSH, CDR2 LQKENI. J gave up 5 bases and V 4 bases, and 13 bases lay outside the gene matches. This CDR3 contains 16 residues. The CDR3 coding sequence is TGTGCCAGCTCACGCGATCCCGGGGGACAGTTATATGGCTACACCTTC. As protein: CASSRDPGGQLYGYTF.

This chain joins TRBV6-2 or TRBV6-3 and TRBJ1-2; D possibly corresponds to TRBD1 (5 bases). Germline assignment: CDR1 MNHEY and CDR2 SVGEGT. The CDR3 has 14 amino acids. Trimming shortened V by 2 bases and J by 0 bases, and 7 bases separated the two germline ends. The CDR3 coding sequence is TGTGCCAGCAGTTACGGGGGACCTAACTATGGCTACACCTTC. Its translation is CASSYGGPNYGYTF.

The chain carries TRBV11-3 and TRBJ2-2; 10 bases agree with TRBD1. The CDR3 is 16 amino acids. Per the germline V gene, CDR1 is SGHNT and CDR2 is YENEEA. The ends lost 3 bases at V and 9 bases at J; junction bases unmatched: 10. CDR3 loop: CASSFSGTGAPRELFF. The CDR3 DNA follows: TGTGCCAGCAGCTTCTCGGGGACAGGGGCGCCCCGGGAGCTGTTTTTT.

The chain joins TRBV2 to TRBJ2-1, with TRBD2 matching 12 bases. Looked up from germline, CDR1 is SNHLY and CDR2 is FYNNEI. The CDR3 is 16 amino acids. Trimming at V came to 7 bases and at J to 4 bases, leaving 8 bases not matched to a gene. The CDR3 nucleotides read TGTGCCAGCACGACTGGCACTAGCGGGGGGTACAATGAGCAGTTCTTC. Translated: CASTTGTSGGYNEQFF.

This chain connects TRBV27 to TRBJ2-7; the D is unclear. V was clipped by 2 bases and J by 2 bases, with 10 bases between them. CDR3 length: 14 residues. CDR1 and CDR2 from the germline V gene are MNHEY and SMNVEV (reference sequence). CDR3 region: CASSLTRAAYEQYF. The CDR3 nucleotides read TGTGCCAGCAGTTTAACCCGGGCAGCCTACGAGCAGTACTTC.

The V and J genes are TRBV4-3 and TRBJ1-2; 7 bases align to TRBD1. CDR1 is LGHNA and CDR2 is YSLEER in the germline V gene. The CDR3 has 14 residues. V shed 1 base, J shed 4 bases, and the junction held 3 bases outside the gene matches. DNA of the CDR3: TGCGCCAGCAGCCAAGCGGGACAGCTCTATGGCTACACCTTC. This codes for CASSQAGQLYGYTF.